Listed below are T cell receptor beta chains from one sample, sequenced in a study of shared clonotypes between healthy human individuals. Produced via immunoSEQ multiplex PCR; TCRdb's table is partial and in-frame only. Among under 1 million clones listed, around 92% were seen once. The specimen was naive CD8+ T cells sorted from blood. Receptors originate from a man in his thirties or forties in good health. Both conserved end residues are part of each CDR3. Fields, in order: V gene, J gene, clone size, D gene, CDR3 DNA, CDR3 protein. The D gene is left open where the match is weak. Not every row has a clone size; where given, it reads once, few, many or a size class.

TRBV4-1	TRBJ2-7	once	TRBD1	TGCGCCAGCAGCCAAGGACCAGGGGGCGGAGAGCAGTACTTC	CASSQGPGGGEQYF
TRBV28	TRBJ2-2	.	.	TGTGCCAGCAGTTCCCCGCGTGAACGGGTCGGGGAGCTGTTTTTT	CASSSPRERVGELFF
TRBV28	TRBJ1-5	.	.	TGTGCCAGCAGTCCACGGACAGTTAATCAGCCCCAGCATTTT	CASSPRTVNQPQHF
TRBV5-5	TRBJ2-1	.	.	TGTGCCAGCGTCGGCGCGCCTCACAATGAGCAGTTCTTC	CASVGAPHNEQFF
TRBV21-1	TRBJ2-5	.	.	TGTGCCAGCAGCGGAGGGTTGGGGGAGACCCAGTACTTC	CASSGGLGETQYF
TRBV7-6	TRBJ2-3	.	TRBD2	TGTGCCAGCAGCTTAGAGTTGGCGGGAGGGTCAGATACGCAGTATTTT	CASSLELAGGSDTQYF
TRBV9	TRBJ2-7	.	.	TGTGCCAGCAGCGTAGATCCGGAGTCCTACGAGCAGTACTTC	CASSVDPESYEQYF
TRBV6-5	TRBJ2-1	.	.	TGTGCCAGCAGTCGGACACCGTACAATGAGCAGTTCTTC	CASSRTPYNEQFF
TRBV6-5	TRBJ2-5	.	.	TGTGCCAGCAGTTACTCGAGTGCGGGCCTTCAAGAGACCCAGTACTTC	CASSYSSAGLQETQYF
TRBV19	TRBJ2-7	.	TRBD1	TGTGCCAGTAGTGAACAGGGGAAGGGCTACGAGCAGTACTTC	CASSEQGKGYEQYF
TRBV4-1	TRBJ2-7	.	.	TGCGCCAGCAGCCCAGGTGGGGGAGGTGGCTACGAGCAGTACTTC	CASSPGGGGGYEQYF
TRBV7-6	TRBJ2-7	.	.	TGTGCCAGCAGCTCCGCACCCTACGAGCAGTACTTC	CASSSAPYEQYF
TRBV4-1	TRBJ2-7	.	.	TGCGCCAGCAGCCAAGCCGGTAGAAGGGTACCATATGACGAGCAGTACTTC	CASSQAGRRVPYDEQYF
TRBV27	TRBJ2-1	.	TRBD2	TGTGCCAGCAGTTCCCGACTAGCGGTATACAATGAGCAGTTCTTC	CASSSRLAVYNEQFF
TRBV5-1	TRBJ2-7	.	.	TGCGCCAGCAGCTTCGACAGGAGCTCCTACGAGCAGTACTTC	CASSFDRSSYEQYF
TRBV5-4	TRBJ1-1	.	TRBD1	TGTGCCGTGGGGGGACAGGCAGAAGCTTTCTTT	CAVGGQAEAFF
TRBV30	TRBJ2-1	.	TRBD1	TGTGCCTGGGGGGCCCTTGACAGGGGGGCCTACAATGAGCAGTTCTTC	CAWGALDRGAYNEQFF
TRBV28	TRBJ2-7	.	.	TGTGCCAGCAGTCCCCCTAGCGACAGAAGCTACGAGCAGTACTTC	CASSPPSDRSYEQYF
TRBV6-5	TRBJ1-2	.	.	TGTGCCAGCAGTTACTCCGTTCAAGAAGGCTATGGCTACACCTTC	CASSYSVQEGYGYTF
TRBV5-5	TRBJ2-7	.	.	TGTGCCAGCAGCTCCAGGGTAAGACCGGACGAGCAGTACTTC	CASSSRVRPDEQYF
TRBV27	TRBJ1-2	.	.	TGTGCCAGCAGTTTGGGCGGTGCTGGCTACACCTTC	CASSLGGAGYTF
TRBV28	TRBJ2-7	.	TRBD2	TGTGCCAGCAGGGGACTAGCGGGAGGCTACGAGCAGTACTTC	CASRGLAGGYEQYF
TRBV7-8	TRBJ2-3	once	TRBD2	TGTGCCACCGAGAGACTAGCGGGACGCACAGATACGCAGTATTTT	CATERLAGRTDTQYF
TRBV27	TRBJ2-3	.	.	TGTGCCAGCAGGATGACAGCAGATACGCAGTATTTT	CASRMTADTQYF
TRBV7-9	TRBJ2-1	.	TRBD1	TGTGCCAGCAGCGAGACTCGGGACAGGGGGAAGCATGAGCAGTTCTTC	CASSETRDRGKHEQFF
TRBV15	TRBJ2-2	.	TRBD1	TGTGCCACCAGCAGCTCAGGGGGTACAGGGGAGCTGTTTTTT	CATSSSGGTGELFF
TRBV10-3	TRBJ1-1	.	TRBD1	TGTGCCATCAGGCTCAGGGGGGAGAACACTGAAGCTTTCTTT	CAIRLRGENTEAFF
TRBV5-1	TRBJ1-1	.	.	TGCGCCAGCAGCTTCGGAGTGGGATTTGAAGCTTTCTTT	CASSFGVGFEAFF
TRBV5-4	TRBJ2-3	.	TRBD2	TGTGCCAGCAGCTTGGTACCTAGCGGGAGGCTAGATACGCAGTATTTT	CASSLVPSGRLDTQYF
TRBV29-1	TRBJ2-7	.	.	TGCAGCGTTGAAGATCCCTCGGGGAGGTCCTACGAGCAGTACTTC	CSVEDPSGRSYEQYF
TRBV7-9	TRBJ2-1	.	TRBD2	TGTGCCAGCAGCCCGCTAGCGGGAGGAAATGAGCAGTTCTTC	CASSPLAGGNEQFF
TRBV7-9	TRBJ2-1	once	TRBD1	TGTGCCAGCAGTTCCGGACAGGCCAATGAGCAGTTCTTC	CASSSGQANEQFF
TRBV4-1	TRBJ2-7	once	TRBD2	TGCGCCAGCAGCCAAGAAGCGGGAGGGCGAGAGCAGTACTTC	CASSQEAGGREQYF
TRBV7-8	TRBJ2-1	.	TRBD2	TGTGCCAGCAGCCGACTAGCGGGAGAGGTGGATGAGCAGTTCTTC	CASSRLAGEVDEQFF
TRBV7-9	TRBJ2-2	.	.	TGTGCCAGCAGCTTATGGAGCGGAAGTCTCACCGGGGAGCTGTTTTTT	CASSLWSGSLTGELFF
TRBV27	TRBJ2-1	.	TRBD1	TGTGCCAGCAGTTTGGGGACAGACAGCAATGAGCAGTTCTTC	CASSLGTDSNEQFF
TRBV13	TRBJ2-3	.	TRBD2	TGTGCCAGCAGCTACAGACTAGCGGGAGTGGATACGCAGTATTTT	CASSYRLAGVDTQYF
TRBV7-9	TRBJ2-6	.	.	TGTGCCAGCAGCTTAGGTGGGGGCAGCTCTGGGGCCAACGTCCTGACTTTC	CASSLGGGSSGANVLTF
TRBV27	TRBJ2-7	.	.	TGTGCCAGCGGAAACTCCTACGAGCAGTACTTC	CASGNSYEQYF
TRBV18	TRBJ2-1	.	.	TGTGCCAGCTCACCACCGGGGTCAACGAGCAATGAGCAGTTCTTC	CASSPPGSTSNEQFF
TRBV6-1	TRBJ2-7	.	TRBD1	TGTGCCAGCAGCAATATCCGGGACAGCGCCTACGAGCAGTACTTC	CASSNIRDSAYEQYF
TRBV4-1	TRBJ1-5	few	.	TGCGCCAGCAGCCCGAACTCAGGGGATCAGCCCCAGCATTTT	CASSPNSGDQPQHF